This T cell receptor beta chain is from a study of neurological immune-mediated disorders. Germline loops: CDR1 SGHRS, CDR2 YFSETQ. The length of the CDR3 is 14 residues. With 4 bases removed from V and 10 bases from J, the gap between germline ends came to 20 bases. The cDNA was generated through 5'RACE incorporating 10-nucleotide random UMIs. Every sequencing run returned over 160 million TCR-beta sequences, which were derived from 15-18 subjects. TCRdb called the 5' RACE reads again in MiXCR, with one record for every CDR3 protein. The data show around 40,000 distinct CDR3 sequences, with 10% to 15% seen just once and around 1.3% held by the top ten. There are many counts of this clonotype. The unsorted libraries were prepared from 2 million PBMCs (stored at -80 C).

The chain joins TRBV5-1 to TRBJ1-2; possible D gene TRBD1, 6 bases. Sequenced: PBMCs. This clonotype originated in a female donor in good health. CDR3 in DNA: TGCGCCAGCAGCCCAACACAGGGAATTTTTAACTACACCTTC. Protein: CASSPTQGIFNYTF.